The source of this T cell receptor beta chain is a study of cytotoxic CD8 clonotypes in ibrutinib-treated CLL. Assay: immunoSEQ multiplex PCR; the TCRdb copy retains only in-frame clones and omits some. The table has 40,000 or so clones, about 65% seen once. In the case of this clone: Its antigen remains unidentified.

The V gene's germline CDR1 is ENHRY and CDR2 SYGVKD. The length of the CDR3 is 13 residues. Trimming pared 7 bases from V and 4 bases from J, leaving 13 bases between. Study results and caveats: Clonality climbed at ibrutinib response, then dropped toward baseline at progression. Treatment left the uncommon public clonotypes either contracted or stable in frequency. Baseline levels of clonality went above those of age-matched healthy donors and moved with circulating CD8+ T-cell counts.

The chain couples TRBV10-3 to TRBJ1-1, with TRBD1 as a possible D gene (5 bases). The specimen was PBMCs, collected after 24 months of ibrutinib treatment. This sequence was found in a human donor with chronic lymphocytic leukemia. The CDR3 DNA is TGTGCCATCACAGTCAGGGTCGGCACTGAAGCTTTCTTT. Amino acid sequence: CAITVRVGTEAFF.